These T cell receptor beta chains were read from a single sample in a study of early stage breast cancer tumors. Data came from immunoSEQ multiplex PCR; TCRdb stores just in-frame clones and leaves some out. This table holds around 1,900 clones, approximately 70% found once. What was sequenced was normal breast tissue next to the tumor. The receptors shown here come from a middle-aged person with breast cancer. Both conserved end residues are part of each CDR3. D genes are given only for firm matches. Expanded clones get a size class; other rows say once, few or many, or leave the size out.

J | size | V | D | DNA | CDR3
TRBJ2-1 | . | TRBV2 | . | TGTGCCAGCATTGGGTTCAATGAGCAGTTCTTC | CASIGFNEQFF
TRBJ2-3 | . | TRBV18 | . | TGTGCCAGCTCGTCTAGCACAGATACGCAGTATTTT | CASSSSTDTQYF
TRBJ2-5 | . | TRBV11-2 | . | TGTGCCAGCAGCCTAGCTGGAGAGACCCAGTACTTC | CASSLAGETQYF
TRBJ2-7 | . | TRBV19 | . | TGTGCCAGTAGTAGTCTAGAGGGGCTGAACTACGAGCAGTACTTC | CASSSLEGLNYEQYF
TRBJ1-5 | . | TRBV7-2 | . | TGTGCCAGCAGCCCTCGACATGCTCAGCCCCAGCATTTT | CASSPRHAQPQHF
TRBJ2-5 | few | TRBV18 | . | TGTGCCAGCTCACCACGAACCATGGGGTACCAAGAGACCCAGTACTTC | CASSPRTMGYQETQYF
TRBJ2-7 | . | TRBV9 | TRBD2 | TGTGCCAGCAGCCCCAGACTAGCGGGAGTTTACGAGCAGTACTTC | CASSPRLAGVYEQYF
TRBJ1-1 | . | TRBV4-3 | . | TGCGCCAGCAGCCAAGAAGCGGGGAACACTGAAGCTTTCTTT | CASSQEAGNTEAFF
TRBJ2-3 | . | TRBV2 | . | TGTGCCAGCAGACCGCTAGCGAGCACAGATACGCAGTATTTT | CASRPLASTDTQYF
TRBJ2-7 | . | TRBV6-1 | TRBD1 | TGTGCCAGCAGTGAAAGGTCGACAGGGAGTTACGAGCAGTACTTC | CASSERSTGSYEQYF
TRBJ2-1 | . | TRBV11-2 | . | TGTGCCAGCAGCTTAGATCCCCAGAATGAGCAGTTCTTC | CASSLDPQNEQFF
TRBJ1-3 | few | TRBV4-1 | . | TGCGCCAGCAGCCAAGGGGCAGGGAGAAACACCATATATTTT | CASSQGAGRNTIYF
TRBJ2-2 | . | TRBV5-4 | . | TGTGCCAGCAGCGGAATTGGAAGGGGCACTAACACCGGGGAGCTGTTTTTT | CASSGIGRGTNTGELFF
TRBJ2-4 | . | TRBV4-2 | TRBD2 | TGTGCCAGCAGCCGGGGGGTCAGCGGGAGTGACATTCAGTACTTC | CASSRGVSGSDIQYF
TRBJ1-1 | . | TRBV5-4 | . | TGTGCCACCCGAAGGAACACTGAAGCTTTCTTT | CATRRNTEAFF
TRBJ1-2 | once | TRBV10-3 | . | TGTGCCATCAGGCAGGGGAGTAACTATGGCTACACCTTC | CAIRQGSNYGYTF
TRBJ2-2 | . | TRBV5-1 | TRBD1 | TGCGCCAGCAGCTGGGGACAGGAGAACACCGGGGAGCTGTTTTTT | CASSWGQENTGELFF
TRBJ2-2 | . | TRBV7-3 | TRBD2 | TGTGCCAGCAGCTTAACTTGGGTGGGACTAGCGGGAAATGGGGGGACCGGGGAGCTGTTTTTT | CASSLTWVGLAGNGGTGELFF
TRBJ1-3 | . | TRBV9 | . | TGTGCCAGCAGCGTAAATTTGGGTTCTGGAAACACCATATATTTT | CASSVNLGSGNTIYF
TRBJ1-1 | . | TRBV29-1 | . | TGCAGCGCCGCTATTATTACTGAAGCTTTCTTT | CSAAIITEAFF
TRBJ2-1 | . | TRBV7-2 | TRBD2 | TGTGCCAGCAGCTCGCGGGAGGCGCTCTACAATGAGCAGTTCTTC | CASSSREALYNEQFF
TRBJ2-5 | . | TRBV7-2 | . | TGTGCCAGCAGCCCCGTTAAGGGGGGGTGGGAGACCCAGTACTTC | CASSPVKGGWETQYF
TRBJ2-1 | . | TRBV4-2 | TRBD2 | TGTGCCAGCAGCCAAGCGGGACTAGATGGGGGCAATGAGCAGTTCTTC | CASSQAGLDGGNEQFF
TRBJ2-2 | . | TRBV2 | . | TGTGCCAGCAGTGATTGGGCCACGATCACCGGGGAGCTGTTTTTT | CASSDWATITGELFF
TRBJ2-3 | few | TRBV13 | TRBD2 | TGTGCCAGCAGCTGGAGGGGCGGGAGGGCCCGAAATACGCAGTATTTT | CASSWRGGRARNTQYF
TRBJ2-5 | . | TRBV6-1 | . | TGTGCCAGCAGTGTTATCAGAGACAGGCAAGAGACCCAGTACTTC | CASSVIRDRQETQYF
TRBJ1-1 | . | TRBV5-8 | TRBD1 | TGTGCCAGCAGTCAAGACAGGGGCACTGAAGCTTTCTTT | CASSQDRGTEAFF
TRBJ2-1 | once | TRBV5-4 | . | TGTGCCAGCAGCTTGATGGCTTCGAATGAGCAGTTCTTC | CASSLMASNEQFF
TRBJ2-5 | large | TRBV6-6 | TRBD2 | TGTGCCAGCAGTACGGGGACTAGCGGCTACCAAGAGACCCAGTACTTC | CASSTGTSGYQETQYF
TRBJ2-6 | . | TRBV10-3 | . | TGTGCCATCAGTATGTGGGGCTGTATACAAAGTCGGGCCAACGTCCTGACTTTC | CAISMWGCIQSRANVLTF
TRBJ2-1 | . | TRBV6-4 | TRBD2 | TGTGCCAGCAGTGTACGGGGGGGATTGGATGAGCAGTTCTTC | CASSVRGGLDEQFF
TRBJ2-3 | . | TRBV7-3 | . | TGTGCCAGCAGCTTAATTGGCACAGATACGCAGTATTTT | CASSLIGTDTQYF
TRBJ2-1 | . | TRBV9 | . | TGTGCCAGCAGTCCCTCCCAGAGCTCCTACAATGAGCAGTTCTTC | CASSPSQSSYNEQFF
TRBJ2-1 | . | TRBV20-1 | . | TGCAGTGCGAGATCGGACAATGAGCAGTTCTTC | CSARSDNEQFF
TRBJ2-7 | . | TRBV7-2 | . | TGTGCCAGCAGCTTACCCCGACGGGGAAGCTCCTACGAGCAGTACTTC | CASSLPRRGSSYEQYF
TRBJ2-3 | . | TRBV30 | . | TGTGCCTGGAAAAAAGAAGGCAGGGATACGCAGTATTTT | CAWKKEGRDTQYF
TRBJ2-3 | . | TRBV4-3 | . | TGCGCCAGCAGCCAAGATATAGCGGACACAGATACGCAGTATTTT | CASSQDIADTDTQYF
TRBJ1-5 | . | TRBV6-1 | . | TGTGCCAGCAGTGGGGGGAGACGGTGGAATCAGCCCCAGCATTTT | CASSGGRRWNQPQHF
TRBJ2-2 | . | TRBV6-5 | . | TGTGCCAGCAGTTACGTATTTACAGGAAACACCGGGGAGCTGTTTTTT | CASSYVFTGNTGELFF
TRBJ2-5 | . | TRBV7-9 | TRBD2 | TGTGCCAGCAGCTTAAGACTAGCAGTGGGGGAGACCCAGTACTTC | CASSLRLAVGETQYF
TRBJ2-3 | . | TRBV7-9 | TRBD2 | TGTGCCAGCAGCCCCGCCTTGCGACTAGCTTCGAGAGCAGATACGCAGTATTTT | CASSPALRLASRADTQYF